This T cell receptor (beta chain) was identified during a study of OX40 agonist ivuxolimab in advanced cancers. Looking at the study overall: People in dose escalation had one of these cancers: hepatocellular carcinoma, melanoma, renal cell or head and neck cancer.

V lost 1 base to trimming and J lost 1 base, with 5 bases between them. This CDR3 comprises 15 residues. Germline V lookup: CDR1 MNHEY, CDR2 SMNVEV (reference sequence). Repertoires were generated with immunoSEQ multiplex PCR, while TCRdb's copy carries only in-frame clones and drops some. The sample has about 48,000 clones, about 86% seen once; the top ten hold 10%. This TCR was sampled from an adult with an advanced solid tumor such as melanoma, head and neck, liver or kidney cancer. The chain is built from TRBV27 and TRBJ2-6, with unresolved D. Sequenced material: CD4+ or CD8+ T cells sorted from blood, taken in a trial of the OX40 agonist ivuxolimab. The CDR3 sequence: CASSLLASGANVLTF. CDR3 DNA sequence: TGTGCCAGCAGTTTATTGGCTTCTGGGGCCAACGTCCTGACTTTC. The full variable domain, completed using reference TRBV27 and TRBJ2-6, is EAQVTQNPRYLITVTGKKLTVTCSQNMNHEYMSWYRQDPGLGLRQIYYSMNVEVTDKGDVPEGYKVSRKEKRNFPLILESPSPNQTSLYFCASSLLASGANVLTFGAGSRLTVL.